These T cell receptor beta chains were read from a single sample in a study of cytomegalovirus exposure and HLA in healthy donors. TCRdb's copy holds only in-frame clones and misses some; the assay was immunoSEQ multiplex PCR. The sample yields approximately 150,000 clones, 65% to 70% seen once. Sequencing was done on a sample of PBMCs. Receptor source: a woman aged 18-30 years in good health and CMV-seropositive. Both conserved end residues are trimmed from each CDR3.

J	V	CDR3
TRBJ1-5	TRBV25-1	ASSERQGDQPQH
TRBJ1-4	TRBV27	ASSLRATNEKLF
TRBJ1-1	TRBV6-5	ASSYSRSNTEAF
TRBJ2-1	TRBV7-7	ASSQGQGKNEQF
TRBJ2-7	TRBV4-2	ASSRPSGSVYEQY
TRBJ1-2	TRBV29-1	SVGQADYGYT
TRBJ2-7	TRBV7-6	ASSLSLLDEQY
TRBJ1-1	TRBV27	ATHPSPRKDRNTEAF
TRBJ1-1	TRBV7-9	ASSREGERTEAF
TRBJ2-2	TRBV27	ASRPRTGKTGELF
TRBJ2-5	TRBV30	AWSVSWETQY
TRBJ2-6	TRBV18	ASSLSTPNSGANVLT
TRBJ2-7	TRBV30	AWRGGSYEQY